Listed here are 22 T cell receptor beta chains from one sample, sequenced in a study of blood T cells in healthy people across ages. Together with a sample-barcoded 5' primer, a J-beta primer mix was included in a second PCR lasting about 7 to 11 cycles. TCRdb redid the calling of the 5' RACE reads with MiXCR, one entry per CDR3 protein. The sample lists over a million distinct CDR3 sequences, 45% to 70% occurring once. Specimen: blood. Every receptor here comes from a man aged 18 to 29 in good health.

The V and J genes are TRBV14 and TRBJ2-7, with TRBD2 identical over 11 bases. CDR1 is SGHDN and CDR2 is FVKESK in the germline V gene. The CDR3 totals 15 residues. V was pared by 2 bases and J by 6 bases, with 6 bases of the junction left unmatched. CDR3 sequence (DNA): TGTGCCAGCAGCCAATTGACTAGCGGGAAACCCGAGCAGTACTTC. This sequence encodes CASSQLTSGKPEQYF.

The chain is built from TRBV27 and TRBJ1-2; a possible D gene is TRBD1 (5 bases). The CDR3 consists of 12 residues. Germline CDR1 MNHEY, CDR2 SMNVEV (reference sequence). In DNA form, the CDR3 reads TGTGCTTCCTCCGGGGCTCCTAATGGCTACACCTTC. It yields the protein CASSGAPNGYTF.

The CDR3 protein is CAISVVSDPSARGYEQYF. In nucleotides, the CDR3 is TGTGCCATCAGCGTAGTCTCGGACCCATCTGCTCGAGGGTACGAGCAGTACTTC. The chain has TRBV10-3 and TRBJ2-7; perhaps TRBD2 as D (5 bases). From germline, CDR1 is ENHRY and CDR2 SYGVKD. Trimming cost V 6 bases and J 4 bases, with 28 bases left between them. CDR3 length: 18 amino acids.

The genes are TRBV27 and TRBJ2-3, with D uncertain. CDR1 is MNHEY and CDR2 is SMNVEV in the germline V gene (reference sequence). Trimming left V 2 bases short and J 2 bases short, with 23 bases between. This CDR3 region has 19 residues. The CDR3 region is CASSLRTRSYTLSTDTQYF. Here the CDR3 DNA reads TGTGCCAGCAGTTTAAGAACCAGGTCCTACACGTTATCCACAGATACGCAGTATTTT.

The rearrangement links TRBV7-6 to TRBJ2-7, with a possible D match to TRBD2 (5 bases). The CDR3 is 13 amino acids. The V gene lost 2 bases and the J gene lost 7 bases, with 12 bases spanning the gap. CDR1 is SGHVS, CDR2 FNYEAQ, per germline. CDR3 sequence reads: CASSLSNSGEQYF. The CDR3 DNA sequence: TGTGCCAGCAGCTTATCCAATTCGGGGGAGCAGTACTTC.

The chain combines TRBV6-5 with TRBJ2-5, with TRBD2 matching 8 bases. Looked up from germline, CDR1 is MNHEY and CDR2 is SVGAGI. Germline trimming cut 5 bases from V and 8 bases from J; bases unmatched to any gene: 13. This CDR3 has 15 residues. CDR3 DNA: TGTGCCAGCAGTCCGACTAGCGCCCCTGGGGAAACCCAGTACTTC. Translating it yields CASSPTSAPGETQYF.

The chain is built from TRBV28 and TRBJ2-6; D is perhaps TRBD2 (6 bases). V gave up 7 bases and J gave up 0 bases, with 13 bases separating them. CDR3 length: 16 residues. Germline lookup yields CDR1 MDHEN and CDR2 SYDVKM. CDR3 residues: CASKTGTVSGANVLTF. The CDR3 nucleotides read TGTGCCAGCAAAACCGGGACTGTCTCTGGGGCCAACGTCCTGACTTTC. Using reference TRBV28 and TRBJ2-6 for the parts outside the CDR3, the full variable domain is DVKVTQSSRYLVKRTGEKVFLECVQDMDHENMFWYRQDPGLGLRLIYFSYDVKMKEKGDIPEGYSVSREKKERFSLILESASTNQTSMYLCASKTGTVSGANVLTFGAGSRLTVL.

The V call is TRBV5-1, the J call TRBJ2-5; 7 nucleotides line up with TRBD2. The germline gives CDR1 SGHRS, CDR2 YFSETQ. With V trimmed by 5 bases and J by 11 bases, 15 bases remained unmatched. The CDR3 runs 14 residues. The CDR3 spells CASRRALAVDEQYF. The CDR3 coding sequence is TGCGCCAGCAGACGGGCTCTAGCGGTGGATGAGCAGTACTTC.

This clonotype appeared a few times. The chain recombines TRBV10-2 with TRBJ2-3; 7 positions match TRBD1. The V gene's germline CDR1 is WSHSY and CDR2 SAAADI. The length of the CDR3 is 16 residues. J was trimmed by 2 bases and V by 8 bases; bases with no gene match: 13. The CDR3 DNA reads as TGCGCCAGCTCTCTTTTTCCGACAGGGAACACAGATACGCAGTATTTT. This translates into CASSLFPTGNTDTQYF.

The genes are TRBV18 and TRBJ1-4, with D perhaps matching TRBD1 (5 bases). This CDR3 region has 15 residues. In germline, CDR1 is KGHSH, CDR2 LQKENI. Trimming stripped 3 bases from V and 8 bases from J, with 16 bases between. In nucleotides, the CDR3 is TGTGCCAGCTCACCCCCCACCGGGGCAAGAGAAAAACTGTTTTTT. Amino acid sequence: CASSPPTGAREKLFF.

The V and J genes are TRBV9 and TRBJ2-7; D may be TRBD2 (6 bases). The ends were cut back, 3 bases at V and 2 bases at J, with 15 bases in the middle. From germline, CDR1 is SGDLS and CDR2 YYNGEE. The CDR3 covers 15 residues. The DNA for the CDR3 is TGTGCCAGCAGCGAGCCCGCCGGGAGAGCCTACGAGCAGTACTTC. It translates to CASSEPAGRAYEQYF.

The J gene is TRBJ2-3, the V gene TRBV12-3 or TRBV12-4; the D is unclear. Trimming pared 7 bases from V and 0 bases from J, leaving 11 bases between. The CDR3 is 14 amino acids. CDR3 DNA sequence: TGTGCCAGCACTTTGGGTGCTAGCACAGATACGCAGTATTTT. Encoded protein: CASTLGASTDTQYF.

This chain joins TRBV6-6 and TRBJ1-1; D is ambiguous. This CDR3 spans 14 amino acids. CDR1 and CDR2 from the germline V gene are MNHNY and SVGAGI (reference sequence). The V and J ends lost 6 bases and 5 bases respectively, with 16 bases between them. The CDR3 DNA is TGTGCCAGCAGCCACGCCGATCGACGTACTGAAGCTTTCTTT. Amino acids: CASSHADRRTEAFF.

For the CDR3, the DNA is TGCAGCGTGATTACGGGGGATCGTCAGCCCCAGCATTTT. Protein product: CSVITGDRQPQHF. J is TRBJ1-5 and V is TRBV29-1; TRBD1 is a possible D gene (5 bases). V was pared by 6 bases and J by 6 bases, with 15 bases between. Looked up from germline, CDR1 is SQVTM and CDR2 is ANQGSEA. The CDR3 loop spans 13 amino acids.

This sequence joins TRBV11-2 and TRBJ1-2; no reliable D call. The CDR3 consists of 13 residues. Germline V lookup: CDR1 SGHAT, CDR2 FQNNGV. The V gene lost 6 bases and the J gene lost 5 bases, with 13 bases spanning the gap. Here the CDR3 DNA reads TGTGCCAGCAGTCCTATAGCCCTTTATGGCTACACCTTC. Translated: CASSPIALYGYTF.

This rearrangement joins TRBV9 to TRBJ2-7; D is undetermined. Germline loops: CDR1 SGDLS, CDR2 YYNGEE. V dropped 3 bases and J dropped 2 bases, with 21 bases sitting between them. The CDR3 consists of 17 residues. The CDR3 loop reads CASSEGKETIFPYEQYF. The CDR3 coding sequence is TGTGCCAGCAGCGAGGGAAAGGAGACAATTTTCCCCTACGAGCAGTACTTC.

V usage is TRBV6-5 and J usage is TRBJ2-5, with D possibly matching TRBD2 (6 bases). The CDR3 is made up of 14 amino acids. V lost 7 bases, J lost 0 bases, and 12 bases lay in between. Germline V gene sequence: CDR1 MNHEY, CDR2 SVGAGI. In DNA, the CDR3 is TGTGCCAGCAACCGGGCTAGCGACCAAGAGACCCAGTACTTC. Protein: CASNRASDQETQYF.

V is TRBV3-1 and J is TRBJ1-2; a weak D match, TRBD1 (5 bases). Germline V gene data show CDR1 as LGHDT and CDR2 as YNNKEL (reference sequence). Trimming left V 4 bases short and J 6 bases short, with 15 bases between. The CDR3 is 14 residues long. The CDR3 sequence is CASSPLTELDGYTF. The CDR3 DNA is TGTGCCAGCAGCCCCTTGACAGAGTTAGATGGCTACACCTTC.

CDR3 nucleotide sequence: TGCAGTGCTTCCCACTACGAGCAGTACTTC. Its translation is CSASHYEQYF. The rearrangement joins TRBV20-1 to TRBJ2-7; D is undetermined. This CDR3 contains 10 residues. Germline CDR1 DFQATT, CDR2 SNEGSKA (reference sequence). Trimming took 5 bases from V and 3 from J, leaving 5 bases between them.

This clonotype was seen more than once but under ten times. CDR3: CASSLGTSGYTF. CDR3 sequence (DNA): TGTGCCAGCAGCCTCGGGACAAGTGGCTACACCTTC. The gene calls are TRBV14 and TRBJ1-2; TRBD1 might be the D (6 bases). The ends were cut back, 4 bases at V and 7 bases at J, with 10 bases in the middle. The CDR3 extends over 12 amino acids. Germline V gives CDR1 SGHDN, CDR2 FVKESK.

The chain employs TRBV6-5 and TRBJ2-7, with D unresolved. The CDR3 covers 14 residues. V lost 5 bases, J lost 5 bases, and 16 bases lay in between. Germline loops: CDR1 MNHEY, CDR2 SVGAGI. CDR3 protein: CASSRVRGADEQYF. The CDR3 DNA follows: TGTGCCAGCAGTCGCGTCCGTGGTGCGGACGAGCAGTACTTC.

The chain carries TRBV4-1 and TRBJ2-6; tentatively, D is TRBD1 (6 bases). Looked up from germline, CDR1 is MGHRA and CDR2 is YSYEKL. This CDR3 is built from 19 residues. V was cut by 0 bases and J by 1 base, with 16 bases left in between. This CDR3 reads CASSQEPHRVISGANVLTF. The CDR3 DNA sequence: TGCGCCAGCAGCCAAGAGCCGCACAGGGTCATTTCTGGGGCCAACGTCCTGACTTTC.